The rows below give T cell receptor beta chains drawn from one sample of a study of ipilimumab plus nivolumab after autologous stem cell transplantation. TCRdb's copy holds only in-frame clones and misses some; the assay was immunoSEQ multiplex PCR. Among approximately 80,000 clones listed, approximately 86% were seen once. This sample comprised PBMCs, obtained in a trial of ipilimumab plus nivolumab as post-transplant consolidation. These TCRs come from a male donor with diffuse large B-cell lymphoma. Both conserved end residues are part of each CDR3. D genes are given only for firm matches.

cdr3_aa: CASGDGPSGAREQYF
j_call: TRBJ2-7
d_call: TRBD2
v_call: TRBV10-1

cdr3_aa: CASSPPGGIRTQHF
j_call: TRBJ1-5
d_call: TRBD1
v_call: TRBV27

cdr3_aa: CSVAGGLAKNIQYF
j_call: TRBJ2-4
d_call: TRBD1
v_call: TRBV29-1

cdr3_aa: CASSPQPGQQETQYF
j_call: TRBJ2-5
d_call: TRBD1
v_call: TRBV9

cdr3_aa: CASSSGYVGYGYTF
j_call: TRBJ1-2
d_call: NA
v_call: TRBV19

cdr3_aa: CASSGVNEQFF
j_call: TRBJ2-1
d_call: NA
v_call: TRBV6-1

cdr3_aa: CASKFVDQPQHF
j_call: TRBJ1-5
d_call: NA
v_call: TRBV19

cdr3_aa: CASTRTWTGKEETQYF
j_call: TRBJ2-5
d_call: TRBD1
v_call: TRBV2

cdr3_aa: CASSPGTNYGYTF
j_call: TRBJ1-2
d_call: NA
v_call: TRBV14

cdr3_aa: CASSLGAPRSGNTIYF
j_call: TRBJ1-3
d_call: NA
v_call: TRBV18

cdr3_aa: CASRVSLNTGELFF
j_call: TRBJ2-2
d_call: NA
v_call: TRBV2

cdr3_aa: CASSSRTGREEYGYTF
j_call: TRBJ1-2
d_call: TRBD1
v_call: TRBV27

cdr3_aa: CSVGLAGGTGELFF
j_call: TRBJ2-2
d_call: TRBD2
v_call: TRBV29-1

cdr3_aa: CASSPNGNLNTEAFF
j_call: TRBJ1-1
d_call: NA
v_call: TRBV7-2

cdr3_aa: CASSPVAGDEQFF
j_call: TRBJ2-1
d_call: TRBD2
v_call: TRBV18

cdr3_aa: CSAPGQANTGELFF
j_call: TRBJ2-2
d_call: NA
v_call: TRBV29-1

cdr3_aa: CASRRTQDNYGYTF
j_call: TRBJ1-2
d_call: NA
v_call: TRBV5-4

cdr3_aa: CASSYGDRMMNSPLHF
j_call: TRBJ1-6
d_call: NA
v_call: TRBV6-5

cdr3_aa: CASSPGPDQPQHF
j_call: TRBJ1-5
d_call: NA
v_call: TRBV11-1

cdr3_aa: CASSYSASASNSPLHF
j_call: TRBJ1-6
d_call: NA
v_call: TRBV6-5

cdr3_aa: CASSQTDLNEQFF
j_call: TRBJ2-1
d_call: NA
v_call: TRBV14

cdr3_aa: CASSKFGRGGAGPSYEQYF
j_call: TRBJ2-7
d_call: NA
v_call: TRBV21-1

cdr3_aa: CSVDPGRTGNTIYF
j_call: TRBJ1-3
d_call: NA
v_call: TRBV29-1

cdr3_aa: CASSNRLAASYEQYF
j_call: TRBJ2-7
d_call: TRBD2
v_call: TRBV5-1

cdr3_aa: CASGSFSENTEAFF
j_call: TRBJ1-1
d_call: NA
v_call: TRBV10-2

cdr3_aa: CSDFPGEGSGYTF
j_call: TRBJ1-2
d_call: NA
v_call: TRBV29-1

cdr3_aa: CASSHPYSPLHF
j_call: TRBJ1-6
d_call: NA
v_call: TRBV4-1

cdr3_aa: CASARSGSSNSPLHF
j_call: TRBJ1-6
d_call: NA
v_call: TRBV5-5

cdr3_aa: CATEANPGRETQYF
j_call: TRBJ2-5
d_call: NA
v_call: TRBV4-2

cdr3_aa: CASSLDGSGGALKEEQYF
j_call: TRBJ2-7
d_call: TRBD2
v_call: TRBV7-6

cdr3_aa: CASSPGTGRTTGYTF
j_call: TRBJ1-2
d_call: TRBD1
v_call: TRBV6-5

cdr3_aa: CAYEGGINQPQHF
j_call: TRBJ1-5
d_call: NA
v_call: TRBV30

cdr3_aa: CASSPPGRPTREAFF
j_call: TRBJ1-1
d_call: NA
v_call: TRBV18

cdr3_aa: CASSAGGDFNEQFF
j_call: TRBJ2-1
d_call: TRBD2
v_call: TRBV5-1

cdr3_aa: CASSPRGGSPSYEQYF
j_call: TRBJ2-7
d_call: TRBD1
v_call: TRBV23-1

cdr3_aa: CASSQGSNEQFF
j_call: TRBJ2-1
d_call: NA
v_call: TRBV4-1

cdr3_aa: CASSYEGAATNEKLFF
j_call: TRBJ1-4
d_call: TRBD1
v_call: TRBV6-6

cdr3_aa: CAISELDVVETQYF
j_call: TRBJ2-5
d_call: NA
v_call: TRBV10-3

cdr3_aa: CASSSGPVAYEQYF
j_call: TRBJ2-7
d_call: NA
v_call: TRBV7-2

cdr3_aa: CASGGGRIEEAFF
j_call: TRBJ1-1
d_call: NA
v_call: TRBV6-1

cdr3_aa: CASSEDRRTSWGYTF
j_call: TRBJ1-2
d_call: NA
v_call: TRBV2

cdr3_aa: CASSHNRYYGYTF
j_call: TRBJ1-2
d_call: NA
v_call: TRBV14

cdr3_aa: CASSRWLGNTGELFF
j_call: TRBJ2-2
d_call: NA
v_call: TRBV7-2

cdr3_aa: CASSLGNKGATNEKLFF
j_call: TRBJ1-4
d_call: NA
v_call: TRBV7-9

cdr3_aa: CASSIEAGPSYEQYF
j_call: TRBJ2-7
d_call: NA
v_call: TRBV19

cdr3_aa: CASSESSDYTDTQYF
j_call: TRBJ2-3
d_call: NA
v_call: TRBV10-1

cdr3_aa: CASSLERGISNQPQHF
j_call: TRBJ1-5
d_call: NA
v_call: TRBV19

cdr3_aa: CASSQSNYGYTF
j_call: TRBJ1-2
d_call: NA
v_call: TRBV7-8

cdr3_aa: CASSRGYQETQYF
j_call: TRBJ2-5
d_call: NA
v_call: TRBV2